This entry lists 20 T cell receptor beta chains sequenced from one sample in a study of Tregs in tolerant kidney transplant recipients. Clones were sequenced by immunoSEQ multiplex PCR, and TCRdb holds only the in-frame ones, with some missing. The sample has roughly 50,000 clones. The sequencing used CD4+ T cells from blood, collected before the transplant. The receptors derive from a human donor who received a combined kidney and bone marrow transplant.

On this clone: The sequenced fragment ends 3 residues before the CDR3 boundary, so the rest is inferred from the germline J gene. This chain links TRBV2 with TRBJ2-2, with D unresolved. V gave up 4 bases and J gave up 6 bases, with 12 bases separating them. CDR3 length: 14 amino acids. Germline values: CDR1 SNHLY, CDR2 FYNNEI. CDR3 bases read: TGTGCCAGCAGTGTCGGTCAGCGCCCCGGGGAG. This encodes CASSVGQRPGE. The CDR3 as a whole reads CASSVGQRPGELFF.

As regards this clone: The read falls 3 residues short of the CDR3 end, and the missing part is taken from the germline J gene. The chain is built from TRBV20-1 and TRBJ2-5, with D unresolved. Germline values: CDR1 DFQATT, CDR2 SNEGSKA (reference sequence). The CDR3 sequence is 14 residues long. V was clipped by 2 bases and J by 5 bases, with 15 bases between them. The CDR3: CSARPDTRRETQYF. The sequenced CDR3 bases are TGCAGTGCTAGACCCGACACCCGTCGGGAGACC.

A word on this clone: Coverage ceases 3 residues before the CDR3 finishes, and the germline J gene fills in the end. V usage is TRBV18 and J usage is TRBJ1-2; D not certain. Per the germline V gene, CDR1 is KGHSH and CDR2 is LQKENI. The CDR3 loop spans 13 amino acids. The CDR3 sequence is CASSPTVPRGYTF. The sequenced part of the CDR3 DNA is TGTGCCAGCTCACCCACCGTCCCGCGGGGC.

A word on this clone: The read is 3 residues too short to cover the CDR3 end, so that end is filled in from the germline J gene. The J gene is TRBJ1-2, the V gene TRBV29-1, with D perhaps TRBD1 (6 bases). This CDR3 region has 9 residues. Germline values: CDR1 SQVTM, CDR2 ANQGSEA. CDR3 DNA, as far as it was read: TGCAGCGTGGGGGGGCAC. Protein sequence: CSVGGH. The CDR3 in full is CSVGGHYTF.

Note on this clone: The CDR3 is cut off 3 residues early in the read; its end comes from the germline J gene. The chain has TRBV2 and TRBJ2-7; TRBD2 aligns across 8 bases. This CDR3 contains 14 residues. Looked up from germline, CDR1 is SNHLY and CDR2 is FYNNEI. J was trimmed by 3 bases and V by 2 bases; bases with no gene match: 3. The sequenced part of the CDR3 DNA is TGTGCCAGCAGTGAATCCGGGAGGGGCTACGAG. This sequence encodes CASSESGRGYE. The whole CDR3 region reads CASSESGRGYEQYF.

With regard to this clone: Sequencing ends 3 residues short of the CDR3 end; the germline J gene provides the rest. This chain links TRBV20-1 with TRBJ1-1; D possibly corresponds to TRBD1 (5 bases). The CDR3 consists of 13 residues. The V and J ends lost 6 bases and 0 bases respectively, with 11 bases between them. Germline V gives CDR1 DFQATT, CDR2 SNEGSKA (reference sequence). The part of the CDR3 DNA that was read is TGCAGTGCCCCCAGGGCCTTGAACACTGAA. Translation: CSAPRALNTE. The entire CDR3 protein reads CSAPRALNTEAFF.

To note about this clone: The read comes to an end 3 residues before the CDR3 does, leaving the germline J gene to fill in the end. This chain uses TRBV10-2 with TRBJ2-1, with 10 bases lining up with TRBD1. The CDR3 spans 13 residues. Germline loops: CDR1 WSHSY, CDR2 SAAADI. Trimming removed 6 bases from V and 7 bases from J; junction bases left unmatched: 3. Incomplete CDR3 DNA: TGCGCCAGCAGGAGACAGGGGGCTAATGAG. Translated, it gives CASRRQGANE. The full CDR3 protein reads CASRRQGANEQFF.

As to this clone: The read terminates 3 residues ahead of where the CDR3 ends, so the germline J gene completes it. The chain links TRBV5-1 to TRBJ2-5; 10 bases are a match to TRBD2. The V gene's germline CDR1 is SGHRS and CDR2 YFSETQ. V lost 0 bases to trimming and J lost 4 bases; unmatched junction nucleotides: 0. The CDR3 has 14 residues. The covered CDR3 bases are TGCGCCAGCAGCTTGGAGCGGGGGGGAGAGACC. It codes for CASSLERGGET. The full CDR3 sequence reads CASSLERGGETQYF.

The sequenced part of the CDR3 DNA is TGCAGCGTTGAAACAGGGGGCTCTGGGGCCAACGTC. Translation gives CSVETGGSGANV. The full-length CDR3 reads as CSVETGGSGANVLTF. The rearrangement links TRBV29-1 to TRBJ2-6, with 8 bases aligning to TRBD1. Read sequence stops 3 residues before the CDR3 end, and the germline J gene provides the missing end. The V gene's germline CDR1 is SQVTM and CDR2 ANQGSEA. V shed 2 bases, J shed 0 bases, and the junction held 0 bases outside the gene matches. This CDR3 is built from 15 residues.

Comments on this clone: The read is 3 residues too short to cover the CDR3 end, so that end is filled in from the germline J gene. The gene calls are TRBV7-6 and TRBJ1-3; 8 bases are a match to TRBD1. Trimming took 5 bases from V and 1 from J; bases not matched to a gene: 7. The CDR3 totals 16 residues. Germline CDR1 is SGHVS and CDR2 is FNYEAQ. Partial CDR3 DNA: TGTGCCAGCAGCCCCGGACAGGGTCTGTCTGGAAACACC. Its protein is CASSPGQGLSGNT. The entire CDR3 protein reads CASSPGQGLSGNTIYF.

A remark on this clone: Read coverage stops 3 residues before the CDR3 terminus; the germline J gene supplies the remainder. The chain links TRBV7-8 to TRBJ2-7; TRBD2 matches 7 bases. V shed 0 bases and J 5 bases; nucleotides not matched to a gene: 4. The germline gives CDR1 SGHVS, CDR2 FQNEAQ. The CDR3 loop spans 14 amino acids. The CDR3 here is CASSLAATSNEQYF. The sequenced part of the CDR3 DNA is TGTGCCAGCAGCTTAGCCGCGACTAGCAACGAG.

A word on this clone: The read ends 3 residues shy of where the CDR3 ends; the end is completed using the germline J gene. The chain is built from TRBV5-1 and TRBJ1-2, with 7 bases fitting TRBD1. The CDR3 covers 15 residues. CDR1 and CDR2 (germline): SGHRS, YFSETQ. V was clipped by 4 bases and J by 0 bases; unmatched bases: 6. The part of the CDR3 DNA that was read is TGCGCCAGCAGCACCGGGACAGCAACTAACTATGGC. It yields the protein CASSTGTATNYG. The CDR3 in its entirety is CASSTGTATNYGYTF.

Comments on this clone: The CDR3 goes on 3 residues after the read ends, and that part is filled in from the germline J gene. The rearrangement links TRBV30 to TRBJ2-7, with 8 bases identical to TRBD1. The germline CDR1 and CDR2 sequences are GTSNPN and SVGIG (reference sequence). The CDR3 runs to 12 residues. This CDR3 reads CAVRQGAYEQYF. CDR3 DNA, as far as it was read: TGTGCGGTCCGGCAGGGGGCGTACGAG.

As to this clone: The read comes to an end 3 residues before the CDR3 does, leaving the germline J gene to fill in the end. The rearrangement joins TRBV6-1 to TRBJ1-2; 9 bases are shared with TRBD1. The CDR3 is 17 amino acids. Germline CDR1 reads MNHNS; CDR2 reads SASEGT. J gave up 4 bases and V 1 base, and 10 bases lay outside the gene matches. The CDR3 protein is CASSEDGQGTPLYGYTF. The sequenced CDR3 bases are TGTGCCAGCAGTGAAGACGGACAGGGGACCCCACTCTATGGC.

CDR3 DNA (partial): TGTGCTAGTGCTTGGACAGGAGGCACTGAA. As protein: CASAWTGGTE. The whole CDR3 protein reads CASAWTGGTEAFF. V and J are TRBV12-5 and TRBJ1-1; TRBD1 aligns across 7 bases. From the germline J gene comes the end of the CDR3, since the read stops 3 residues before it. Germline CDR1 and CDR2: LGHNT and FRNRAP. The CDR3 spans 13 residues. V was pared by 7 bases and J by 4 bases, with 6 bases of the junction left unmatched.

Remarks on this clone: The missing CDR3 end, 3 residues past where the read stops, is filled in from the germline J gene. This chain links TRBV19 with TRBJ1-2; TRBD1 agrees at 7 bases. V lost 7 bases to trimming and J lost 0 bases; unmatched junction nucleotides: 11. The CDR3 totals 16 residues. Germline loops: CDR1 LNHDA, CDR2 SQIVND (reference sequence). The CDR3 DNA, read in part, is TGTGCCAGTAATCCTTCGGACAGGACCTCTAACTATGGC. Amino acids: CASNPSDRTSNYG. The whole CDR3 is CASNPSDRTSNYGYTF.

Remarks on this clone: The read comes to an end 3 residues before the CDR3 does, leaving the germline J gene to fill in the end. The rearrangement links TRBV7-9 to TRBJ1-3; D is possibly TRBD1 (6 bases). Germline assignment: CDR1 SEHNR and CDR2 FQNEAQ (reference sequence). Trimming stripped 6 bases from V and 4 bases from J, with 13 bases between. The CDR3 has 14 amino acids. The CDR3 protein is CASRWGGDGNTIYF. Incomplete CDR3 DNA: TGTGCCAGCAGATGGGGGGGCGACGGAAACACC.

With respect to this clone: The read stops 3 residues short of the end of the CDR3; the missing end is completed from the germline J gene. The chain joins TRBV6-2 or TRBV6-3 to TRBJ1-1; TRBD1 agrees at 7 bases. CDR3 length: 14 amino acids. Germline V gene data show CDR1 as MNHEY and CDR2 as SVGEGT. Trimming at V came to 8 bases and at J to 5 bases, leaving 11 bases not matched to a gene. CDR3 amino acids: CASSGRQGATEAFF. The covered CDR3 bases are TGTGCCAGCTCCGGGCGACAGGGAGCGACTGAA.

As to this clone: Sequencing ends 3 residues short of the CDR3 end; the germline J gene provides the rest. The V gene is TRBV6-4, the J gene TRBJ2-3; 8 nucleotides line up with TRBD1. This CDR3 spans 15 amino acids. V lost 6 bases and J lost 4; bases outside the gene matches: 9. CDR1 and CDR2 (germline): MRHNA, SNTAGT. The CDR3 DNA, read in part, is TGTGCCAGCAGCCCCGAGGCAGGGGGCGCAGATACG. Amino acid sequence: CASSPEAGGADT. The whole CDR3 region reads CASSPEAGGADTQYF.

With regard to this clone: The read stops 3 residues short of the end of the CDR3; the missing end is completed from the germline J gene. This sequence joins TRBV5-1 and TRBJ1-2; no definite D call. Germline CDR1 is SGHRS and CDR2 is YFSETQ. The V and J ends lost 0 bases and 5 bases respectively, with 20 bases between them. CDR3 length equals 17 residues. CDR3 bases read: TGCGCCAGCAGCTTGGGGGCCGGTGCGGGAGAAGGTTATGGC. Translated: CASSLGAGAGEGYG. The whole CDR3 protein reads CASSLGAGAGEGYGYTF.